This T cell receptor (beta chain) was sequenced for a study of technical replicates of blood from a handful of donors. There are 13 residues in the CDR3. With 10 bases clipped from V and 4 bases from J, the junction kept 8 bases outside the gene matches. The V gene's germline CDR1 is MNHEY and CDR2 SVGAGI. TCRdb's copy holds only in-frame clones and misses some; the assay was immunoSEQ multiplex PCR. The table lists 55,000 to 80,000 clones, approximately 93% of them singletons. Sequences were obtained from T cells isolated from PBMCs. This chain uses TRBV6-5 with TRBJ2-7; 9 bases match TRBD1. This clonotype originated in a human donor in good health. The CDR3 bases are TGTGCCATAGGACAGGGGACTCCTTACGAGCAGTACTTC. Protein: CAIGQGTPYEQYF.